The 28 T cell receptor beta chains given below trace back to one sample, sequenced in a study of T cell repertoires in cytomegalovirus infection. Each CDR3 protein gets one entry after TCRdb re-called the reads with MiXCR. This sample carries hundreds of thousands of distinct CDR3 sequences, 31% of them seen once, and the ten largest clones take around 15%. Antigens of these TCRs are unknown. Source: cultured CD8+ T cells from PBMCs, taken from culture after CMV antigen stimulation. These receptors all come from a human donor in good health (CMV status not recorded). Some clones in this sample may be carry-over from other donors' samples.

This clonotype has more than one count but fewer than ten. The CDR3: CASMPKFSGNTIYF. CDR3 DNA: TGCGCCAGCATGCCAAAGTTCTCTGGAAACACCATATATTTT. The chain recombines TRBV4-1 with TRBJ1-3; no clear D gene. Trimming cost V 7 bases and J 0 bases, with 10 bases left between them. This CDR3 region has 14 residues. Germline loops: CDR1 MGHRA, CDR2 YSYEKL.

The CDR3 loop reads CASSDGTGVFDTQYF. CDR3 in DNA: TGTGCCAGCAGCGACGGGACAGGGGTTTTCGATACGCAGTATTTT. The gene calls are TRBV12-3 or TRBV12-4 and TRBJ2-3, with 10 bases lining up with TRBD1. The CDR3 loop spans 15 amino acids. V trimming: 6 bases; J trimming: 6 bases; junction bases outside the gene matches: 9.

This clonotype was counted a few times. The chain uses TRBV27 and TRBJ1-2; the D is unclear. The CDR3 is 15 residues long. The V end lost 6 bases, the J end lost 5 bases, and 19 bases lay between the germline ends. Germline V gene sequence: CDR1 MNHEY, CDR2 SMNVEV (reference sequence). The CDR3 bases are TGTGCCAGCAGCTTCATTTCCGACGGACTTTATGGCTACACCTTC. Its protein is CASSFISDGLYGYTF.

The J gene is TRBJ2-3, the V gene TRBV19, with D perhaps matching TRBD1 (5 bases). Trimming cost V 5 bases and J 4 bases, with 16 bases left between them. Germline CDR1 is LNHDA and CDR2 is SQIVND (reference sequence). This CDR3 has 15 residues. CDR3 bases: TGTGCCAGTAGTTGGAGTGGGGCGGCCCCAGATACGCAGTATTTT. Protein product: CASSWSGAAPDTQYF.

This clonotype was detected a few times. This rearrangement joins TRBV4-3 to TRBJ2-1, with TRBD2 matching 12 bases. With 4 bases clipped from V and 10 bases from J, the junction kept 8 bases outside the gene matches. This CDR3 is built from 15 residues. Germline V gene data show CDR1 as LGHNA and CDR2 as YSLEER. The CDR3 is CASSPLAGGHGEQFF. DNA of the CDR3: TGCGCCAGCAGCCCGCTAGCGGGGGGGCACGGAGAGCAGTTCTTC.

This clonotype has ten or more counts. The chain has TRBV7-6 and TRBJ2-3; 10 nucleotides agree with TRBD2. Losses at the gene ends were 3 bases for V and 1 base for J; bases not matched to a gene: 4. Germline CDR1 and CDR2: SGHVS and FNYEAQ. The CDR3 spans 16 residues. The CDR3 sequence is CASSFAGTSGTDTQYF. Written as DNA, the CDR3 is TGTGCCAGCAGCTTTGCCGGGACTAGCGGCACAGATACGCAGTATTTT.

This clonotype was found many times. V usage is TRBV7-2 and J usage is TRBJ2-3, with D maybe TRBD2 (5 bases). The germline V gene has CDR1 SGHTA and CDR2 FQGNSA. Trimming left V 4 bases short and J 0 bases short, with 17 bases between. This CDR3 contains 17 residues. DNA for the CDR3: TGTGCCAGCAGCTCAACCCAGCCGGGGTCTAGCACAGATACGCAGTATTTT. Residues: CASSSTQPGSSTDTQYF.

This rearrangement joins TRBV29-1 to TRBJ1-2, with D uncertain. The CDR3 is made up of 13 amino acids. The germline gives CDR1 SQVTM, CDR2 ANQGSEA. The germline V and J ends were trimmed by 4 bases and 7 bases, with 16 bases remaining between them. The CDR3 nucleotides read TGCAGCGTTGTCGGGGAGGGATTGCGTGGCTACACCTTC. Its protein product is CSVVGEGLRGYTF.

This chain connects TRBV7-6 to TRBJ2-7; D is perhaps TRBD1 (6 bases). This CDR3 has 18 amino acids. Trimming stripped 0 bases from V and 0 bases from J, with 18 bases between. Germline values: CDR1 SGHVS, CDR2 FNYEAQ. The CDR3 nucleotides read TGTGCCAGCAGCTTAGCGGCGGACAGCGTCTTAAACTCCTACGAGCAGTACGTC. Translated: CASSLAADSVLNSYEQYV.

The chain carries TRBV10-3 and TRBJ2-7; D is undetermined. The CDR3 has 13 amino acids. Germline lookup yields CDR1 ENHRY and CDR2 SYGVKD. V lost 3 bases and J lost 1, with 7 bases in between. In DNA, the CDR3 is TGTGCCATCAGTGAAGTTTCATCCTACGAGCAGTACTTC. Protein product: CAISEVSSYEQYF.

The rearrangement uses TRBV27 and TRBJ2-1; D ambiguous. CDR3 length equals 14 residues. From germline, CDR1 is MNHEY and CDR2 SMNVEV (reference sequence). Trimming took off 1 base at V and 8 bases at J, with 12 bases between the two ends. The CDR3: CASSLFGPRHEQFF. The DNA for the CDR3 is TGTGCCAGCAGTTTATTCGGTCCGCGGCATGAGCAGTTCTTC.

In its sample, this clonotype was seen a few times. This chain links TRBV7-6 with TRBJ1-4, with a weak D call TRBD1 (5 bases). The CDR3 has 17 residues. V was trimmed by 5 bases and J by 4 bases, leaving 20 bases between them. Germline-derived CDR1 and CDR2 are SGHVS and FNYEAQ. CDR3 nucleotide sequence: TGTGCCAGCAGCCTCAGCGGGGCGGAGGGTTTTAATGAAAAACTGTTTTTT. Translated: CASSLSGAEGFNEKLFF. The entire variable domain, with the rest obtained from reference TRBV7-6 and TRBJ1-4, is as follows: GAGVSQSPRYKVTKRGQDVALRCDPISGHVSLYWYRQALGQGPEFLTYFNYEAQQDKSGLPNDRFSAERPEGSISTLTIQRTEQRDSAMYRCASSLSGAEGFNEKLFFGSGTQLSVL.

V usage is TRBV7-9 and J usage is TRBJ1-2; no reliable D call. V was trimmed by 5 bases and J by 0 bases, leaving 13 bases between them. This CDR3 region has 15 residues. Looked up from germline, CDR1 is SEHNR and CDR2 is FQNEAQ (reference sequence). The CDR3 DNA reads TGTGCCAGCAGCGTTCCCCAAGGCACTAACTATGGCTACACCTTC. Its protein product is CASSVPQGTNYGYTF. The variable domain in full, with the rest retrieved from reference TRBV7-9 and TRBJ1-2, is DTGVSQNPRHKITKRGQNVTFRCDPISEHNRLYWYRQTLGQGPEFLTYFQNEAQLEKSRLLSDRFSAERPKGSFSTLEIQRTEQGDSAMYLCASSVPQGTNYGYTFGSGTRLTVV.

J is TRBJ1-2 and V is TRBV9; 9 bases are shared with TRBD1. The CDR3 extends over 13 amino acids. With V trimmed by 2 bases and J by 6 bases, 2 bases remained unmatched. The germline CDR1 and CDR2 sequences are SGDLS and YYNGEE. CDR3 sequence: CASSVGDRDGYTF. CDR3 coding DNA: TGTGCCAGCAGCGTTGGGGACAGGGATGGCTACACCTTC. The variable domain in full, completed from reference TRBV9 and TRBJ1-2, reads DSGVTQTPKHLITATGQRVTLRCSPRSGDLSVYWYQQSLDQGLQFLIQYYNGEERAKGNILERFSAQQFPDLHSELNLSSLELGDSALYFCASSVGDRDGYTFGSGTRLTVV.

This clonotype occurred a few times. The J gene is TRBJ2-7, the V gene TRBV4-2, with unresolved D. Germline lookup yields CDR1 LGHNA and CDR2 YNFKEQ. Trimming left V 1 base short and J 2 bases short, with 15 bases between. The CDR3 totals 16 residues. The CDR3 DNA sequence: TGTGCCAGCAGCCAAGGCCTTCTGCCGGACGCCTACGAGCAGTACTTC. Its translation is CASSQGLLPDAYEQYF.

This clonotype was observed a handful of times. The rearrangement uses TRBV27 and TRBJ2-1, with unresolved D. CDR3 length: 10 amino acids. V was trimmed by 4 bases and J by 12 bases, leaving 7 bases between them. Germline CDR1 and CDR2: MNHEY and SMNVEV (reference sequence). In DNA, the CDR3 is TGTGCCAGCAGTTGGCCCCTGCAGTTCTTC. This gives the protein CASSWPLQFF.

V and J are TRBV7-9 and TRBJ2-5; unclear D gene. V lost 5 bases and J 5 bases, leaving 12 bases between the germline ends. Germline-derived CDR1 and CDR2 are SEHNR and FQNEAQ (reference sequence). The CDR3 loop spans 13 amino acids. Written as DNA, the CDR3 is TGTGCCAGCAGCCCGAGAACAAGGGAGACCCAGTACTTC. Translation: CASSPRTRETQYF. Filled out from reference TRBV7-9 and TRBJ2-5, the complete variable domain reads DTGVSQNPRHKITKRGQNVTFRCDPISEHNRLYWYRQTLGQGPEFLTYFQNEAQLEKSRLLSDRFSAERPKGSFSTLEIQRTEQGDSAMYLCASSPRTRETQYFGPGTRLLVL.

This clonotype was recorded at least ten times. This chain links TRBV7-8 with TRBJ1-4, with TRBD1 as a possible D gene (6 bases). Trimming removed 5 bases at V and 3 bases at J, with 28 bases between. The germline CDR1 and CDR2 sequences are SGHVS and FQNEAQ. The CDR3 runs to 20 residues. This chain's CDR3 is CASSMNRDTSISEPNEKLFF. CDR3 nucleotides: TGTGCCAGCAGCATGAACCGGGACACTTCTATCTCGGAACCTAATGAAAAACTGTTTTTT.

V gene TRBV27 combines with J gene TRBJ1-4, with 7 bases lining up with TRBD1. Germline V gene sequence: CDR1 MNHEY, CDR2 SMNVEV (reference sequence). The CDR3 consists of 14 residues. J was trimmed by 12 bases and V by 6 bases; bases with no gene match: 13. The CDR3 loop is CASSQPYRGGELFF. The DNA for the CDR3 is TGTGCCAGCAGCCAACCCTACAGGGGAGGCGAACTGTTTTTT. The whole variable domain, remainder taken from reference TRBV27 and TRBJ1-4, is EAQVTQNPRYLITVTGKKLTVTCSQNMNHEYMSWYRQDPGLGLRQIYYSMNVEVTDKGDVPEGYKVSRKEKRNFPLILESPSPNQTSLYFCASSQPYRGGELFFGSGTQLSVL.

The chain recombines TRBV18 with TRBJ2-7, with D unclear. The CDR3 consists of 16 residues. Germline values: CDR1 KGHSH, CDR2 LQKENI. Trimming pared 4 bases from V and 0 bases from J, leaving 16 bases between. The CDR3 is CASSLQRQPSSYEQYV. Here the CDR3 DNA reads TGTGCCAGCTCACTTCAGAGGCAGCCGAGCTCCTACGAGCAGTACGTC.

The V gene is TRBV6-1, the J gene TRBJ2-7; 7 bases line up with TRBD1. The V gene end was trimmed by 4 bases and the J gene end by 4 bases; junction bases not matched to a gene: 7. Germline lookup yields CDR1 MNHNS and CDR2 SASEGT. The CDR3 is made up of 14 amino acids. DNA for the CDR3: TGTGCCAGCAGTGTTACCAGGGGGTGGTACGAGCAGTACTTC. Protein: CASSVTRGWYEQYF.

The V gene is TRBV27, the J gene TRBJ1-2; D is possibly TRBD1 (5 bases). CDR1 is MNHEY and CDR2 is SMNVEV in the germline V gene (reference sequence). Between the trimmed V and J ends, which lost 2 bases and 8 bases, there was a span of 12 bases. This CDR3 region has 13 residues. The DNA of the CDR3 is TGTGCCAGCAGTTTAGAAGGGGCGTGGGGCTACACCTTC. This encodes CASSLEGAWGYTF.

This chain joins TRBV27 and TRBJ1-3; D is undetermined. Germline CDR1 is MNHEY and CDR2 is SMNVEV (reference sequence). V dropped 3 bases and J dropped 0 bases, with 12 bases sitting between them. The CDR3 length is 16 residues. CDR3 DNA sequence: TGTGCCAGCAGTTTTGGGCCACATGGCTCTGGAAACACCATATATTTT. This encodes CASSFGPHGSGNTIYF.

The chain combines TRBV27 with TRBJ2-1, with D perhaps TRBD1 (6 bases). Germline loops: CDR1 MNHEY, CDR2 SMNVEV (reference sequence). The CDR3 extends over 13 amino acids. Between the trimmed V and J ends, which lost 5 bases and 8 bases, there was a span of 13 bases. CDR3 in amino acids: CASSPQGGDEQFF. The DNA for the CDR3 is TGTGCCAGCAGTCCACAGGGTGGGGATGAGCAGTTCTTC.

CDR3 bases: TGTGCCAGCAGTTTTCTCCTCCCAACAGGGGCCACTGAAGCTTTCTTT. Its translation is CASSFLLPTGATEAFF. V and J are TRBV27 and TRBJ1-1, with 7 bases identical to TRBD1. Losses at the gene ends were 3 bases for V and 4 bases for J; bases not matched to a gene: 11. Germline CDR1 is MNHEY and CDR2 is SMNVEV (reference sequence). The CDR3 is 16 amino acids.

The CDR3 loop reads CASSSGDDTDTQYF. CDR3 in DNA: TGTGCCAGCAGTAGCGGCGACGACACAGATACGCAGTATTTT. V and J are TRBV6-4 and TRBJ2-3, with D tentatively TRBD2 (5 bases). V was shortened by 5 bases and J by 2 bases, with 11 bases between the two germline ends. This CDR3 contains 14 residues. Germline assignment: CDR1 MRHNA and CDR2 SNTAGT.

This sequence joins TRBV29-1 and TRBJ2-1, with D hard to call. This CDR3 region has 11 residues. Trimming shortened V by 1 base and J by 8 bases, and 6 bases separated the two germline ends. Germline-derived CDR1 and CDR2 are SQVTM and ANQGSEA. The CDR3 DNA reads as TGCAGCGTTGAAGGCCCACATGAGCAGTTCTTC. It encodes CSVEGPHEQFF.

The rearrangement joins TRBV5-1 to TRBJ1-2; D is unclear. V lost 0 bases to trimming and J lost 4 bases, with 13 bases between them. The CDR3 extends over 15 amino acids. CDR1 is SGHRS and CDR2 is YFSETQ in the germline V gene. CDR3 residues: CASSLVSPGFYGYTF. CDR3 sequence (DNA): TGCGCCAGCAGCTTGGTCTCTCCAGGATTCTATGGCTACACCTTC.